This T cell receptor beta chain was recorded in a study of PD-L1 blockade in urothelial cancer. Study-level background: Atezolizumab therapy began for patients in 2014, dosed at 1,200 mg intravenously every 3 weeks. Patients had received 0 to 3 prior chemotherapy regimens. Analysis of the blood was performed 3 weeks (second dose) and 6 weeks after treatment start. Findings and caveats of the study: Better survival was predicted by below-median pretreatment blood TCR clonality.

The data were produced by immunoSEQ multiplex PCR, yet TCRdb's version contains in-frame clones alone and is incomplete. The table includes fewer than 85,000 clones, 84% detected once. The V gene lost 0 bases and the J gene lost 0 bases, with 24 bases spanning the gap. The CDR3 sequence is 20 residues long. Looked up from germline, CDR1 is SGHNT and CDR2 is YENEEA. Time point defined: pretreatment peripheral blood. Comments on this clone: The antigen is unknown.

The sample here was PBMCs, taken around atezolizumab (anti-PD-L1) treatment. The rearrangement joins TRBV11-3 to TRBJ2-7, with D possibly TRBD1 on 6 matching bases. The source is a woman between 70 and 85 years old with urothelial cancer. The CDR3 is CASSLDRGITGQPLSYEQYF. The CDR3 bases are TGTGCCAGCAGCTTAGATCGGGGAATTACCGGACAGCCCCTCTCCTACGAGCAGTACTTC.